The rows below give T cell receptor beta chains drawn from one sample of a study of T cell responses to AZD1222 COVID-19 vaccine. Clones were read by immunoSEQ multiplex PCR, and TCRdb kept only the in-frame ones, dropping some. The table shows 86,000 or so clones, with around nine tenths occurring only once. Source: peripheral blood, taken 28 days after the second AZD1222 dose. Every receptor here comes from an adult who received the AZD1222 COVID-19 vaccine. The CDR3 runs from the conserved cysteine through the conserved F or W. D genes are given only for firm matches. The size entry is marked missing in some rows and otherwise reads once, few, many or a size class.

CDR3nt,CDR3aa,d_gene,v_gene,j_gene,abundance
TGTGCCAGCATTTTCAGAAATTATGGCTACACCTTC,CASIFRNYGYTF,.,TRBV2,TRBJ1-2,once
TGCGCCAGCAGCCCCCTAGGACAGGTTAATTCACCCCTCCACTTT,CASSPLGQVNSPLHF,TRBD1,TRBV4-1,TRBJ1-6,.
TGTGCCACCAGCAGAGAGGTGGGGTCCATGAGTTATGACGAGCAGTACTTC,CATSREVGSMSYDEQYF,.,TRBV15,TRBJ2-7,.
TGTGCCAGTACCCCCTTACAGGGAGGTGAAAACTATGGCTACACCTTC,CASTPLQGGENYGYTF,.,TRBV19,TRBJ1-2,.
TGTGCCAGCAGCTTATTTGGGAGCTCCTATAATTCACCCCTCCACTTT,CASSLFGSSYNSPLHF,.,TRBV7-8,TRBJ1-6,.
TGTGCCACCAGTGATCCCAGCGGCAGGTACAATGAGCAGTTCTTC,CATSDPSGRYNEQFF,.,TRBV24-1,TRBJ2-1,.
TGTGCCAGTAGTATAGATCGGATCACTGAAGCTTTCTTT,CASSIDRITEAFF,.,TRBV19,TRBJ1-1,.
TGTGCCAGCAGCCTCCGACCGGAGACCCAGTACTTC,CASSLRPETQYF,.,TRBV5-5,TRBJ2-5,.
TGTGCCAGCAGCCCTAAGGGACAGGGTAGGACTGAAGCTTTCTTT,CASSPKGQGRTEAFF,TRBD1,TRBV7-9,TRBJ1-1,.
TGTGCCAGCAGTTACGGCAGCTACAATCAGCCCCAGCATTTT,CASSYGSYNQPQHF,.,TRBV6-5,TRBJ1-5,.
TGTGCCAGCAGTTACTTATACAATGAGCAGTTCTTC,CASSYLYNEQFF,.,TRBV27,TRBJ2-1,.
TGTGCCACCAGTGATGCTGGAGGGGACGATACGCAGTATTTT,CATSDAGGDDTQYF,.,TRBV24-1,TRBJ2-3,.
TGTGCCAGCAGTACCAGGGGTAACACTGAAGCTTTCTTT,CASSTRGNTEAFF,.,TRBV3-1/TRBV3-2,TRBJ1-1,.
TGCGCCAGCAGCACGGAGGGTAATGAAAAACTGTTTTTT,CASSTEGNEKLFF,.,TRBV5-1,TRBJ1-4,.
TGTGCCAGCAGCCAAGCGGGGGCCGCAAGAGATACGCAGTATTTT,CASSQAGAARDTQYF,.,TRBV3-1/TRBV3-2,TRBJ2-3,.
TGTGCCAGCAGTTTAACACATATGAGGTCTGTGAAGGACAATGAGCAGTTCTTC,CASSLTHMRSVKDNEQFF,.,TRBV28,TRBJ2-1,.
TGTGCCAGTAGTATAACAGGGAGCTCCTACAATGAGCAGTTCTTC,CASSITGSSYNEQFF,.,TRBV19,TRBJ2-1,.
TGTGCCAGCTCAAAGGGGGGACTTCGATCTTACGAGCAGTACTTC,CASSKGGLRSYEQYF,.,TRBV7-2,TRBJ2-7,.
TGTGCCAGCACGAAACAAAGGACAGGGTCCACTGAAGCTTTCTTT,CASTKQRTGSTEAFF,TRBD1,TRBV6-5,TRBJ1-1,.
TGTGCCAGTAGACAGGGCCGACTTCCTGAAGCTTTCTTT,CASRQGRLPEAFF,TRBD1,TRBV30,TRBJ1-1,.
TGTGCCAGCCAGAGCAGGCTGAACACTGAAGCTTTCTTT,CASQSRLNTEAFF,.,TRBV21-1,TRBJ1-1,.
TGTGCCAGCAGCGTAAACGTCCAAGGTCCCTACGAGCAGTACTTC,CASSVNVQGPYEQYF,.,TRBV9,TRBJ2-7,.
TGTGCCAGCAGCTCCTACAGGGAACTAGCCAAAAACATTCAGTACTTC,CASSSYRELAKNIQYF,.,TRBV3-1/TRBV3-2,TRBJ2-4,.
TGTGCCAGCTATCGCCGCGGGGATAGCGGCTACAATGAGCAGTTCTTC,CASYRRGDSGYNEQFF,.,TRBV28,TRBJ2-1,.
TGTGCCTCCCGGAGGGGGGGAGAGGGATATTTT,CASRRGGEGYF,.,TRBV30,TRBJ1-3,.
TGCGCCAGCAGCCCTGGACCAGGGGGACTCACCAATGAGCAGTTCTTC,CASSPGPGGLTNEQFF,.,TRBV5-1,TRBJ2-1,.
TGTGCCAGCAGTTACCCGGCGGGGGGCTACACCTTC,CASSYPAGGYTF,.,TRBV6-5,TRBJ1-2,.
TGTGCCAGTAGCCAGCCCCCGACTACGCAGTATTTT,CASSQPPTTQYF,.,TRBV19,TRBJ2-3,.
TGTGCCAGCAGTGGCTGGAGGGGCGTTCTAGCGGGGACCTACAATGAGCAGTTCTTC,CASSGWRGVLAGTYNEQFF,TRBD2,TRBV6-1,TRBJ2-1,.
TGCGCCAGCAGCCAAGGAGAAGGGGGAAGCAATCAGCCCCAGCATTTT,CASSQGEGGSNQPQHF,.,TRBV4-1,TRBJ1-5,.
TGTGCCAGCAGCGTACAGGGACCGGAGACTGAAGCTTTCTTT,CASSVQGPETEAFF,.,TRBV6-5,TRBJ1-1,.
TGTGCCGGCAGCCAAGATCTGGTGGACAGGGGTAGGAACACCATATATTTT,CAGSQDLVDRGRNTIYF,TRBD1,TRBV3-1/TRBV3-2,TRBJ1-3,.
TGTGCCAGTAGGAAGCAGATTACCAACAATGAGCAGTTCTTC,CASRKQITNNEQFF,.,TRBV19,TRBJ2-1,.
TGTGCCAGCAGCAAAATGTTCGAGCGGGTGTCCTCCTACGAGCAGTACTTC,CASSKMFERVSSYEQYF,.,TRBV21-1,TRBJ2-7,.
TGTGCCAGCAGTAAGGACAGGGCGGTAAGTCAGCCCCAGCATTTT,CASSKDRAVSQPQHF,TRBD1,TRBV28,TRBJ1-5,.
TGTGCCAGCAGTTCCACTGGGACAGGGGGTTGGGAAAAACTGTTTTTT,CASSSTGTGGWEKLFF,TRBD1,TRBV27,TRBJ1-4,medium-sized
TGTGCCAGCAGCCAAGATCCAGACAAGGCTCAGCCCCAGCATTTT,CASSQDPDKAQPQHF,.,TRBV4-2,TRBJ1-5,.
TGTGCCAGCTCAGCTTACAGGGGCAATACCGACAATGAGCAGTTCTTC,CASSAYRGNTDNEQFF,TRBD1,TRBV18,TRBJ2-1,.
TGTGCCAGCAGCAAACTGGCGGGACAGGGATTGAATGAGCAGTTCTTC,CASSKLAGQGLNEQFF,.,TRBV21-1,TRBJ2-1,.
TGTGCCAGCAGCTTAGTGGCAGGGGCGCTAGGGTATGGCTACACCTTC,CASSLVAGALGYGYTF,.,TRBV7-2,TRBJ1-2,once
TGTGCCAGCAGCCCACAGAGTAATCAGCCCCAGCATTTT,CASSPQSNQPQHF,.,TRBV7-2,TRBJ1-5,.
TGTGCCAGTACCGTGGCTGGACCCTCGGATTCACCCCTCCACTTT,CASTVAGPSDSPLHF,.,TRBV19,TRBJ1-6,.
TGTGCCAGCAGTAACGGACAGGGGCAAGATGGCTACACCTTC,CASSNGQGQDGYTF,TRBD1,TRBV6-6,TRBJ1-2,once
TGTGCCAGCAGCTTTGGGGGGGAGACCCAGTACTTC,CASSFGGETQYF,.,TRBV7-9,TRBJ2-5,.
TGCGCCAGCAGCTTGGGGACAGGGGTAGACGAGCAGTACTTC,CASSLGTGVDEQYF,TRBD1,TRBV5-1,TRBJ2-7,.
TGTGCTAGTGCCGGAACAGGGGACACTGAAGCTTTCTTT,CASAGTGDTEAFF,TRBD1,TRBV12-5,TRBJ1-1,.
TGTGCCAGCAGAAGACAGTGGAACACTGAAGCTTTCTTT,CASRRQWNTEAFF,.,TRBV7-2,TRBJ1-1,.